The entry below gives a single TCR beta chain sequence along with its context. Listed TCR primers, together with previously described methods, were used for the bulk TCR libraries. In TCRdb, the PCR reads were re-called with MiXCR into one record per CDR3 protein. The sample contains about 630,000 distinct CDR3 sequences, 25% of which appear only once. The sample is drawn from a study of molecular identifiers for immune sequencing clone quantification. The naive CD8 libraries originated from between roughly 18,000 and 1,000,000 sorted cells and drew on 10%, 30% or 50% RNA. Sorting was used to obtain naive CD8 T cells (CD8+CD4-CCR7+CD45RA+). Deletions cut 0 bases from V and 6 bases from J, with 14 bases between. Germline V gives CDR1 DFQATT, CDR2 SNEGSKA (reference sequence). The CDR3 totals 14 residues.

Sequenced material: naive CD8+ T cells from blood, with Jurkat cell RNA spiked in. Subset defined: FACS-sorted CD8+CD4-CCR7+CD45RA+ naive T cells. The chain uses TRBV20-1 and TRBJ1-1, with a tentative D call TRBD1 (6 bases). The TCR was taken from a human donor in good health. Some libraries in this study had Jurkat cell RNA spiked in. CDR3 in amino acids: CSARDLTGLSEAFF. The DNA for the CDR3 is TGCAGTGCTAGAGATCTTACAGGGTTGTCTGAAGCTTTCTTT.